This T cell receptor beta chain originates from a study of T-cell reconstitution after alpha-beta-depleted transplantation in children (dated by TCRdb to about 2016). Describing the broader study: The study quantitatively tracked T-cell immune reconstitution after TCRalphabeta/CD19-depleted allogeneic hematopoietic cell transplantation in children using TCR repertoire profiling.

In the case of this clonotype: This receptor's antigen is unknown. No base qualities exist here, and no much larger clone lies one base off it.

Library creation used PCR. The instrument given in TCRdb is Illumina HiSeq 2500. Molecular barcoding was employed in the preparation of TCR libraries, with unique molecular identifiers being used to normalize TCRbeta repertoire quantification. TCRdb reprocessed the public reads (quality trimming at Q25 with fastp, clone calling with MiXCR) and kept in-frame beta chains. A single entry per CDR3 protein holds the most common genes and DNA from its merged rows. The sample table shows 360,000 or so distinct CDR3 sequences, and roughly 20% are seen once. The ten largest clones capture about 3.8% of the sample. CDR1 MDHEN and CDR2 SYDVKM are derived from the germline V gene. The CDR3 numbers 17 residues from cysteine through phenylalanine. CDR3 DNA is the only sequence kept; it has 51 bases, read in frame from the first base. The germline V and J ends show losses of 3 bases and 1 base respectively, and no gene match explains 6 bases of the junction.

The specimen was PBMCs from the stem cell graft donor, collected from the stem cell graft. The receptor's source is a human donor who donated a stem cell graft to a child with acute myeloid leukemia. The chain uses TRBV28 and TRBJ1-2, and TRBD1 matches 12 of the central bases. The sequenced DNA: TGTGCCAGCAGTTTGGTGGGACAGGGGGCGTTTAACTATGGCTACACCTTC. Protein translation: CASSLVGQGAFNYGYTF.